A single sample gave rise to the 17 T cell receptor beta chains below, sequenced in a study of spatial heterogeneity in lung cancer. Via MiXCR, TCRdb re-called the 5' RACE reads, giving one row per CDR3 protein. The sample lists fewer than 5,000 distinct CDR3 sequences; approximately 25% were seen once. As to time point: sample taken at primary tumor resection. The authors sequenced whole RNA from tumor, nontumor lung or frozen PBMC without sorting. Specimen: PBMCs, collected at surgery. The receptors stem from a female donor with early-stage non-small cell lung cancer.

Note on this clonotype: Because this beta chain is a stray read in a library intended to capture alpha chains, its abundance should not be given much weight. The rearrangement links TRBV3-1 to TRBJ2-5; the match to TRBD2 covers 7 bases. Germline lookup yields CDR1 LGHDT and CDR2 YNNKEL (reference sequence). V gave up 4 bases and J gave up 2 bases; unmatched junction bases: 10. The CDR3 length is 16 residues. The CDR3 region is CASSPGPAGRQETQYF. Here the CDR3 DNA reads TGTGCCAGCAGCCCCGGCCCAGCGGGGAGACAAGAGACCCAGTACTTC.

Concerning this clonotype itself: A library made for alpha chains picked up this beta chain off target, so its size means little. The rearrangement links TRBV7-2 to TRBJ2-3; 11 bases map to TRBD1. The length of the CDR3 is 15 residues. Germline loops: CDR1 SGHTA, CDR2 FQGNSA. V lost 5 bases to trimming and J lost 6 bases; unmatched junction nucleotides: 7. The CDR3 coding sequence is TGTGCCAGCAGCCCCGGACAGGGGGCGCACGATACGCAGTATTTT. Protein: CASSPGQGAHDTQYF.

This clonotype is medium-sized (0.01 to 0.1%). Within a library made for alpha chains, this beta chain is off target, and its count is uninformative. The J gene is TRBJ2-7, the V gene TRBV7-6, with 12 bases fitting TRBD2. Germline V CDR1 and CDR2: SGHVS, FNYEAQ. The V gene end was trimmed by 5 bases and the J gene end by 4 bases; junction bases not matched to a gene: 3. This CDR3 comprises 14 residues. CDR3: CASSMTSGSYEQYF. The CDR3 coding sequence is TGTGCCAGCAGCATGACTAGCGGGAGTTACGAGCAGTACTTC.

This clonotype is medium-sized in the sample. This beta chain appears as a stray read in a library generated for alpha chains; its size is not informative. J is TRBJ2-7 and V is TRBV11-2; D may be TRBD1 (6 bases). Trimming removed 3 bases at V and 4 bases at J, with 7 bases between. Germline CDR1 and CDR2: SGHAT and FQNNGV. The CDR3 extends over 12 amino acids. For the CDR3, the DNA is TGTGCCAGCAGCTTTGGACAGTACGAGCAGTACTTC. It yields the protein CASSFGQYEQYF. Complete variable domain (other parts from reference TRBV11-2 and TRBJ2-7): EAGVAQSPRYKIIEKRQSVAFWCNPISGHATLYWYQQILGQGPKLLIQFQNNGVVDDSQLPKDRFSAERLKGVDSTLKIQPAKLEDSAVYLCASSFGQYEQYFGPGTRLTVT.

About this clonotype itself: Found in a library prepared for alpha chains, this beta chain is an off-target read, and its abundance has little meaning. The chain has TRBV20-1 and TRBJ2-1; 10 bases line up with TRBD2. There are 14 residues in the CDR3. The junction had 6 bases not matched to a gene; V was cut back by 3 bases and J by 7 bases. Germline V gene lookup returns CDR1 DFQATT and CDR2 SNEGSKA (reference sequence). The CDR3 nucleotides are TGCAGTGCTAGGAGCGGGAGGGCCGGTAATGAGCAGTTCTTC. Its translation is CSARSGRAGNEQFF.

As to this clonotype: This beta chain represents an off-target read in a library built for alpha chains; its size is of limited meaning. The rearrangement links TRBV28 to TRBJ2-4; no firm D call. From germline, CDR1 is MDHEN and CDR2 SYDVKM. This CDR3 is built from 16 residues. The ends were cut back, 3 bases at V and 1 base at J, with 13 bases in the middle. The DNA of the CDR3 is TGTGCCAGCAGTTTGGTCGGAGCGTTGGCCAAAAACATTCAGTACTTC. Amino acids: CASSLVGALAKNIQYF.

A remark on this clonotype: This beta chain slipped into a library made for alpha chains as a stray read, so its size is not meaningful. The chain joins TRBV6-5 to TRBJ2-7; D unclear. CDR3 length: 16 residues. The ends were cut back, 2 bases at V and 2 bases at J, with 16 bases in the middle. Germline V gene lookup returns CDR1 MNHEY and CDR2 SVGAGI. The CDR3 is CASSYLPPPGPYEQYF. For the CDR3, the DNA is TGTGCCAGCAGTTACCTTCCCCCCCCCGGTCCCTACGAGCAGTACTTC.

In the case of this clonotype: Found in a library prepared for alpha chains, this beta chain is an off-target read, and its abundance has little meaning. This sequence joins TRBV20-1 and TRBJ2-5, with 9 bases identical to TRBD1. The CDR3 is made up of 14 amino acids. V was clipped by 5 bases and J by 1 base; unmatched bases: 5. From germline, CDR1 is DFQATT and CDR2 SNEGSKA (reference sequence). CDR3 nucleotides: TGCAGTGCTTGGGACAGGGCAGGCCAAGAGACCCAGTACTTC. It translates to CSAWDRAGQETQYF.

Concerning this clonotype itself: Because it lacks the conserved phenylalanine or tryptophan at the end, this CDR3 is likely a read error. The size of this beta chain means little, since it is a stray read in a library made for alpha chains. The chain is built from TRBV7-2 and TRBJ2-5, with TRBD1 identical over 7 bases. The CDR3 loop spans 14 amino acids. V shed 6 bases and J 1 base; nucleotides not matched to a gene: 5. Germline CDR1 reads SGHTA; CDR2 reads FQGNSA. This CDR3 is CASRRDRVQETQYL. DNA of the CDR3: TGTGCCAGCAGACGTGACAGGGTCCAAGAGACCCAGTACCTC.

In the case of this clonotype: With the library built for alpha chains, this beta chain is off target and its frequency is not meaningful. This rearrangement joins TRBV7-9 to TRBJ2-3; D is unresolved. This CDR3 region has 14 residues. CDR1 and CDR2 from the germline V gene are SEHNR and FQNEAQ (reference sequence). The germline V and J ends were trimmed by 2 bases and 0 bases, with 6 bases remaining between them. This CDR3 is CASSLLQSTDTQYF. CDR3 DNA: TGTGCCAGCAGCTTACTACAGAGCACAGATACGCAGTATTTT.

About this clonotype itself: A library made for alpha chains picked up this beta chain off target, so its size means little. The V call is TRBV12-5, the J call TRBJ1-2; D is perhaps TRBD1 (5 bases). Trimming shortened V by 0 bases and J by 4 bases, and 18 bases separated the two germline ends. Per germline, CDR1 LGHNT and CDR2 FRNRAP. The CDR3 runs to 17 residues. The CDR3 spells CASGLVVTGTATYGYTF. CDR3 nucleotide sequence: TGTGCTAGTGGTTTGGTCGTTACAGGAACCGCTACCTATGGCTACACCTTC.

This clonotype was seen only a few times. This beta chain lies outside the target of a library built for alpha chains; its clone size means little. The chain employs TRBV3-1 and TRBJ2-1, with 8 positions matching TRBD2. The CDR3 is 21 residues long. Germline V gene data show CDR1 as LGHDT and CDR2 as YNNKEL (reference sequence). Trimming cost V 0 bases and J 1 base; bases outside gene matches: 17. The CDR3 DNA sequence: TGTGCCAGCAGCCAAGAGACTGTGGTAGCGGGGTACCACTTATCCTACAATGAGCAGTTCTTC. It specifies CASSQETVVAGYHLSYNEQFF.

By proportion, this clonotype is medium-sized. This beta chain turned up in a library designed for alpha chains; as an off-target read, its abundance says little. V usage is TRBV12-3 or TRBV12-4 and J usage is TRBJ2-1; D is perhaps TRBD2 (7 bases). There are 11 residues in the CDR3. Trimming cost V 5 bases and J 12 bases, with 11 bases left between them. CDR3 sequence reads: CASSPRGAQFF. In DNA, the CDR3 is TGTGCCAGCAGTCCCCGGGGGGCGCAGTTCTTC.

By its share, this clonotype is medium-sized. One end of the junction is discordant with germline, which a read error may explain. This beta chain is a stray read from a library made for alpha chains; its abundance is not meaningful. The rearrangement joins TRBV6-1 to TRBJ1-2; D unresolved. Per the germline V gene, CDR1 is MNHNS and CDR2 is SASEGT. The CDR3 runs to 13 residues. CDR3 bases: TGTGTCAGCAGTGACCAGATACACTATGGCTACACCTTC. This sequence encodes CVSSDQIHYGYTF.

This clonotype is categorized as medium-sized. A library made for alpha chains picked up this beta chain off target, so its size means little. J is TRBJ2-7 and V is TRBV20-1, with 11 nucleotides matching TRBD1. Germline-derived CDR1 and CDR2 are DFQATT and SNEGSKA (reference sequence). Germline trimming cut 3 bases from V and 2 bases from J; bases unmatched to any gene: 6. The CDR3 is 15 residues long. CDR3 amino acids: CSASRGTGGPYEQYF. The CDR3 DNA reads as TGCAGTGCTAGCCGTGGGACAGGGGGGCCCTACGAGCAGTACTTC.

In its sample, this clonotype is medium-sized. In a library made to pick up alpha chains, this beta chain is a stray read with a size that means little. The chain links TRBV12-3 or TRBV12-4 to TRBJ2-3; 8 nucleotides align to TRBD2. The CDR3 length is 16 residues. Germline trimming cut 7 bases from V and 0 bases from J; bases unmatched to any gene: 9. DNA for the CDR3: TGTGCCAGCACCCAGGTAGCTAGCGGGAGCACAGATACGCAGTATTTT. As protein: CASTQVASGSTDTQYF.

This clonotype was detected a few times. This beta chain was picked up by a library intended for alpha chains and is off target, so its count carries little meaning. The gene calls are TRBV2 and TRBJ2-7; perhaps TRBD1 as D (5 bases). The V gene's germline CDR1 is SNHLY and CDR2 FYNNEI. Trimming removed 2 bases from V and 4 bases from J, with 12 bases in between. The CDR3 has 14 residues. The CDR3 protein is CASSEQGTLYEQYF. CDR3 DNA: TGTGCCAGCAGTGAACAGGGCACCCTTTACGAGCAGTACTTC. Based on the CDR3 plus reference TRBV2 and TRBJ2-7, the full variable domain is EPEVTQTPSHQVTQMGQEVILRCVPISNHLYFYWYRQILGQKVEFLVSFYNNEISEKSEIFDDQFSVERPDGSNFTLKIRSTKLEDSAMYFCASSEQGTLYEQYFGPGTRLTVT.